The rows below give T cell receptor gamma chains drawn from one sample of a study of gamma-delta T cells after stem cell transplantation. TCRdb processed the RT-PCR reads again with the CATT caller. Altogether some 1,900 gamma-chain clones are present, about 3.5% being singletons, with the ten largest covering around 29%. Sequenced: gamma-delta T cells. Receptors were obtained from a human donor. It is not recorded whose cells these are; they may come from a transplant donor. Both conserved end residues are part of each CDR3. Clone size is given as once, few, many, or a class for an expanded clone.

cdr3_nt: TGTGCCACCTGGGATAGGCCCCCTAAGAAACTCTTT; cdr3_aa: CATWDRPPKKLF; clone_size: medium-sized; j_call: TRGJ1/TRGJ2; v_call: TRGV8
cdr3_nt: TGTGCCACCTGGGATAGGGCTAGTAGTGATTGGATCAAGACGTTT; cdr3_aa: CATWDRASSDWIKTF; clone_size: large; j_call: TRGJP2; v_call: TRGV8
cdr3_nt: TGTGCCTTGTGGGAGGTGCAGTTAGAGTTGGGCAAAAAAATCAAGGTATTT; cdr3_aa: CALWEVQLELGKKIKVF; clone_size: medium-sized; j_call: TRGJP; v_call: TRGV9
cdr3_nt: TGTGCCACCTGGGAAGACCTGGGCGGTGTAGCTGATTATAAGAAACTCTTT; cdr3_aa: CATWEDLGGVADYKKLF; clone_size: medium-sized; j_call: TRGJ1/TRGJ2; v_call: TRGV2
cdr3_nt: TGTGCCACCTGGGACGCTCCTTATTATAAGAAACTCTTT; cdr3_aa: CATWDAPYYKKLF; clone_size: medium-sized; j_call: TRGJ1/TRGJ2; v_call: TRGV2
cdr3_nt: TGTGCCTTGTGGGAGGTGCAGGGACAAGAGTTGGGCAAAAAAATCAAGGTATTT; cdr3_aa: CALWEVQGQELGKKIKVF; clone_size: medium-sized; j_call: TRGJP; v_call: TRGV9
cdr3_nt: TGTGCCACCTGGCCTTCTAAGAAACTCTTT; cdr3_aa: CATWPSKKLF; clone_size: medium-sized; j_call: TRGJ1/TRGJ2; v_call: TRGV2
cdr3_nt: TGTGCCTTGTGGGAGGTGAACCCCGGGAATTATTATAAGAAACTCTTT; cdr3_aa: CALWEVNPGNYYKKLF; clone_size: large; j_call: TRGJ1/TRGJ2; v_call: TRGV9